Listed below are T cell receptor beta chains from one sample, sequenced in a study of T cells expressing NK-cell markers. TCRdb reprocessed the 5' RACE reads, keeping one entry per CDR3 protein, no DNA. Its clone listing holds about 260,000 distinct CDR3 sequences. Sequenced material: blood T cells: a sorted CD56 or NKG2C T cell subset, CD4+ or CD8+ T cells, or bulk PBMC T cells (not recorded which). These TCRs come from a man aged 18 to 29 in good health. Each CDR3 is given with its conserved first and last residue.

cdr3_length j_call v_call cdr3_aa
15 TRBJ2-1 TRBV7-2 CASSPHSGTYNEQFF
14 TRBJ1-4 TRBV19 CASSIRGQSEKLFF
17 TRBJ2-1 TRBV20-1 CSAQTSFRTSSYNEQFF
14 TRBJ2-2 TRBV6-4 CASGREVNTGELFF
14 TRBJ2-2 TRBV12-3/TRBV12-4 CASSTAINTGELFF
13 TRBJ2-7 TRBV20-1 CSARAILGYEQYF
13 TRBJ1-3 TRBV20-1 CSASMSSGNTIYF
14 TRBJ2-1 TRBV6-2/TRBV6-3 CASSTTTSANEQFF
14 TRBJ2-1 TRBV12-3/TRBV12-4 CASMWTLTYNEQFF
14 TRBJ2-1 TRBV19 CASKESAGRHEQFF
14 TRBJ2-1 TRBV5-1 CASSSGQAYNEQFF
14 TRBJ1-6 TRBV6-5 CASSLGTGGSPLHF
15 TRBJ2-1 TRBV24-1 CATSDPASSYNEQFF
15 TRBJ1-1 TRBV12-3/TRBV12-4 CASSPNRQGNTEAFF
17 TRBJ2-3 TRBV20-1 CSAPSWTGGSPRDTQYF
13 TRBJ1-1 TRBV7-9 CASEFKMGTEAFF
15 TRBJ2-1 TRBV7-9 CASSLTSGRSNEQFF
14 TRBJ2-7 TRBV7-6 CASSRVGSSYEQYF
13 TRBJ1-2 TRBV20-1 CSASRPEHYGYTF
15 TRBJ1-5 TRBV12-3/TRBV12-4 CASSFGDPRNQPQHF
11 TRBJ1-1 TRBV6-6 CASRWDKEAFF
16 TRBJ1-3 TRBV6-1 CASSEFGGRIQNTIYF
17 TRBJ1-2 TRBV27 CASSLSSGRRASYGYTF
17 TRBJ1-3 TRBV18 CASSPPSTGISGNTIYF
12 TRBJ1-1 TRBV19 CASSIRQGRAFF
17 TRBJ1-1 TRBV4-1 CASSPVGGRRRDTEAFF
14 TRBJ1-5 TRBV12-3/TRBV12-4 CASSPRGPLLPQHF
16 TRBJ2-7 TRBV5-6 CASSSFTGGAYYEQYF
14 TRBJ2-7 TRBV6-1 CASSLARISYEQYF
16 TRBJ2-3 TRBV6-5 CASSYSQVGYTDTQYF
13 TRBJ2-2 TRBV15 CATNSGNTGELFF
15 TRBJ2-5 TRBV6-5 CASSYISGTWETQYF
13 TRBJ2-7 TRBV5-1 CASMGSGPYEQYF
13 TRBJ2-1 TRBV9 CASSVATNNEQFF
14 TRBJ1-5 TRBV25-1 CASSEFHSNQPQHF
14 TRBJ2-7 TRBV20-1 CSARGREVNYEQYF
14 TRBJ2-7 TRBV29-1 CSVSLLLGSYEQYF
17 TRBJ1-6 TRBV12-3/TRBV12-4 CASSSSSSSRRNSPLHF
16 TRBJ2-5 TRBV3-1 CASSQGDAGDQETQYF
17 TRBJ2-3 TRBV9 CASSVANGLKGTDTQYF
16 TRBJ2-3 TRBV20-1 CSAGPRGGASTDTQYF
14 TRBJ1-4 TRBV12-3/TRBV12-4 CASSWGPENEKLFF
16 TRBJ2-1 TRBV12-3/TRBV12-4 CASTSTGLAPNNEQFF
16 TRBJ2-2 TRBV5-1 CASSLAGQGNTGELFF
14 TRBJ2-5 TRBV18 CASSPNSYQETQYF
15 TRBJ1-4 TRBV12-3/TRBV12-4 CASSPKQGAYEKLFF
15 TRBJ2-5 TRBV10-3 CAISDSLAGGETQYF
16 TRBJ1-3 TRBV20-1 CSARDILRHAGNTIYF
15 TRBJ2-5 TRBV4-3 CASSPRVSEQETQYF
13 TRBJ1-2 TRBV9 CASSAPGGNGYTF
15 TRBJ2-3 TRBV6-1 CASRPTSFVADTQYF
16 TRBJ2-1 TRBV27 CASSFSGRGSYNEQFF
12 TRBJ1-1 TRBV2 CASSTTGAAAFF
11 TRBJ1-2 TRBV12-3/TRBV12-4 CASSLAGADTF